A single sample gave rise to the 20 T cell receptor beta chains below, sequenced in a study of T cell changes during pregnancy in multiple sclerosis. Measured with immunoSEQ multiplex PCR; TCRdb has only the in-frame clones, and not every one. Found here are 34,000 or so clones, over 75% of them singletons; the top ten hold around 10%. Sequences were derived from CD8+ T cells from peripheral blood mononuclear cells, sampled before pregnancy. The origin of the receptors is a female donor with multiple sclerosis, enrolled in a pregnancy study.

The V gene is TRBV7-3, the J gene TRBJ2-2, with 8 bases identical to TRBD1. J gave up 4 bases and V 7 bases, and 14 bases lay outside the gene matches. In germline, CDR1 is SGHTA, CDR2 FQGTGA. CDR3 length: 17 residues. The CDR3, as DNA: TGTGCCAGCACCGCCCGGGACAGGATGAAAGCCACCGGGGAGCTGTTTTTT. This translates into CASTARDRMKATGELFF.

By sample share, this clone is medium-sized (0.01 to 0.1%). V and J are TRBV10-1 and TRBJ1-1; 7 bases line up with TRBD1. The CDR3 is made up of 14 amino acids. Germline V gene lookup returns CDR1 WNHNN and CDR2 SYGVQD (reference sequence). Losses at the gene ends were 4 bases for V and 4 bases for J; bases not matched to a gene: 6. The CDR3 DNA sequence: TGCGCCAGCAGTGGGTCAGGGGGTGTCACTGAAGCTTTCTTT. Translation: CASSGSGGVTEAFF.

This rearrangement joins TRBV9 to TRBJ1-1; 8 bases align to TRBD1. The germline CDR1 and CDR2 sequences are SGDLS and YYNGEE. This CDR3 has 15 amino acids. With V trimmed by 3 bases and J by 1 base, 5 bases remained unmatched. CDR3 nucleotides: TGTGCCAGCAGCGCGACAGGGGATGAGAACACTGAAGCTTTCTTT. Translated: CASSATGDENTEAFF.

The chain uses TRBV19 and TRBJ1-4, with 7 bases aligning to TRBD1. V trimming: 5 bases; J trimming: 0 bases; junction bases outside the gene matches: 3. The CDR3 spans 15 residues. Per germline, CDR1 LNHDA and CDR2 SQIVND (reference sequence). In DNA form, the CDR3 reads TGTGCCAGTAGTGCTGGGACAGCAACTAATGAAAAACTGTTTTTT. This translates into CASSAGTATNEKLFF. The full variable domain, completed using reference TRBV19 and TRBJ1-4, is DGGITQSPKYLFRKEGQNVTLSCEQNLNHDAMYWYRQDPGQGLRLIYYSQIVNDFQKGDIAEGYSVSREKKESFPLTVTSAQKNPTAFYLCASSAGTATNEKLFFGSGTQLSVL.

The chain uses TRBV4-2 and TRBJ1-1; a possible D gene is TRBD1 (5 bases). Between the trimmed V and J ends, which lost 1 base and 7 bases, there was a span of 16 bases. The CDR3 has 15 residues. CDR1 is LGHNA and CDR2 is YNFKEQ in the germline V gene. The CDR3 DNA is TGTGCCAGCAGCCAAGGATTCGAAGGGGATAATGAAGCTTTCTTT. Translated: CASSQGFEGDNEAFF.

The J gene is TRBJ2-3, the V gene TRBV15, with TRBD1 identical over 10 bases. This CDR3 is 19 amino acids long. V trimming: 2 bases; J trimming: 6 bases; junction bases outside the gene matches: 17. CDR1 is LNHNV, CDR2 YYDKDF, per germline (reference sequence). The CDR3 region has the DNA TGTGCCACCAGCAGAATAGCAGGGGTCTTGGACAGGGGGATGGATACGCAGTATTTT. This codes for CATSRIAGVLDRGMDTQYF.

The V and J genes are TRBV4-1 and TRBJ2-1; tentatively, D is TRBD1 (6 bases). The germline V and J ends were trimmed by 5 bases and 0 bases, with 17 bases remaining between them. CDR1 is MGHRA and CDR2 is YSYEKL in the germline V gene. CDR3 length: 17 amino acids. The CDR3 spells CASSAGPGTSSYNEQFF. The CDR3 DNA sequence: TGCGCCAGCAGCGCCGGTCCTGGGACAAGCTCCTACAATGAGCAGTTCTTC.

CDR3 DNA: TGTGCCATCAGTGAGGAGTGGGGCTTTAACTATGGCTACACCTTC. Amino acid sequence: CAISEEWGFNYGYTF. The J gene is TRBJ1-2, the V gene TRBV10-3; possible D gene TRBD1, 5 bases. The CDR3 covers 15 residues. V lost 2 bases, J lost 1 base, and 11 bases lay in between. Germline assignment: CDR1 ENHRY and CDR2 SYGVKD.

This sequence joins TRBV19 and TRBJ1-3; D might be TRBD1 (5 bases). V dropped 1 base and J dropped 9 bases, with 7 bases sitting between them. The CDR3 is made up of 12 amino acids. Germline CDR1 is LNHDA and CDR2 is SQIVND (reference sequence). The CDR3 spells CASSIGGGTIYF. The CDR3 DNA reads TGTGCCAGTAGTATAGGCGGGGGCACCATATATTTT.

V is TRBV12-5 and J is TRBJ1-5; D is undetermined. Germline V gene lookup returns CDR1 LGHNT and CDR2 FRNRAP. Trimming took 3 bases from V and 0 from J, leaving 12 bases between them. The CDR3 length is 16 residues. The CDR3 DNA reads as TGTGCTAGTGGTTTCAGTGGAGGTGATAGCAATCAGCCCCAGCATTTT. Translated: CASGFSGGDSNQPQHF.

The sample holds one count of this clone. The chain combines TRBV7-3 with TRBJ2-3; tentative D call: TRBD2 (6 bases). There are 13 residues in the CDR3. Per germline, CDR1 SGHTA and CDR2 FQGTGA. V gave up 5 bases and J gave up 4 bases, with 10 bases separating them. The CDR3 reads CASSLRLADTQYF. Written as DNA, the CDR3 is TGTGCCAGCAGCCTCAGACTAGCAGATACGCAGTATTTT. Full variable domain (remainder filled in from reference TRBV7-3 and TRBJ2-3): GAGVSQTPSNKVTEKGKYVELRCDPISGHTALYWYRQSLGQGPEFLIYFQGTGAADDSGLPNDRFFAVRPEGSVSTLKIQRTERGDSAVYLCASSLRLADTQYFGPGTRLTVL.

This chain uses TRBV15 with TRBJ1-2; D perhaps matches TRBD1 (6 bases). V dropped 0 bases and J dropped 8 bases, with 16 bases sitting between them. This CDR3 region has 15 residues. Germline CDR1 and CDR2: LNHNV and YYDKDF (reference sequence). The CDR3 loop is CATSRDQGKAEGYTF. For the CDR3, the DNA is TGTGCCACCAGCAGAGACCAGGGGAAAGCGGAAGGCTACACCTTC.

This rearrangement joins TRBV7-9 to TRBJ2-7; the match to TRBD2 covers 8 bases. This CDR3 has 16 residues. V was pared by 4 bases and J by 7 bases, with 15 bases of the junction left unmatched. CDR1 and CDR2 (germline): SEHNR, FQNEAQ (reference sequence). This chain's CDR3 is CASSSGGGQGLGEQYF. The DNA for the CDR3 is TGTGCCAGCAGCTCGGGAGGGGGGCAGGGGTTAGGGGAGCAGTACTTC.

This chain joins TRBV7-3 and TRBJ2-5; possibly TRBD2 for D (5 bases). The CDR3 consists of 13 residues. Germline lookup yields CDR1 SGHTA and CDR2 FQGTGA. V was shortened by 8 bases and J by 0 bases, with 10 bases between the two germline ends. CDR3 sequence reads: CASLAGHQETQYF. The DNA of the CDR3 is TGTGCCAGCCTTGCGGGCCACCAAGAGACCCAGTACTTC.

CDR3 in DNA: TGTGCCAGCAGCTTAGTTCCGCACCGGGACAGGGGATCCAATGAGCAGTTCTTC. As protein: CASSLVPHRDRGSNEQFF. This chain links TRBV7-6 with TRBJ2-1; 10 bases are shared with TRBD1. From germline, CDR1 is SGHVS and CDR2 FNYEAQ. With 1 base clipped from V and 6 bases from J, the junction kept 12 bases outside the gene matches. The CDR3 is made up of 18 amino acids.

The CDR3 here is CASSAGALNTEAFF. The CDR3 nucleotides are TGTGCCAGCAGTGCAGGGGCGCTGAACACTGAAGCTTTCTTT. The rearrangement links TRBV7-9 to TRBJ1-1; D is perhaps TRBD1 (6 bases). Germline V gives CDR1 SEHNR, CDR2 FQNEAQ (reference sequence). Trimming took 6 bases from V and 0 from J, leaving 11 bases between them. This CDR3 has 14 amino acids.

The chain carries TRBV5-1 and TRBJ1-2; a possible D gene is TRBD1 (5 bases). The ends were cut back, 4 bases at V and 6 bases at J, with 22 bases in the middle. CDR3 length: 16 residues. Germline lookup yields CDR1 SGHRS and CDR2 YFSETQ. The CDR3 loop is CASSRKGDYSGHGYTF. The CDR3, as DNA: TGCGCCAGCAGCCGTAAAGGGGACTATTCCGGGCATGGCTACACCTTC.

This clone occurred a few times. The chain employs TRBV6-1 and TRBJ1-5, with D unclear. The germline V and J ends were trimmed by 2 bases and 0 bases, with 11 bases remaining between them. This CDR3 is 16 amino acids long. Germline lookup yields CDR1 MNHNS and CDR2 SASEGT. CDR3 protein: CASSESRYNSNQPQHF. CDR3 DNA: TGTGCCAGCAGTGAATCCAGGTATAATAGCAATCAGCCCCAGCATTTT.

J is TRBJ2-7 and V is TRBV9; 8 bases are a match to TRBD1. The CDR3 length is 15 residues. V was pared by 2 bases and J by 5 bases, with 9 bases of the junction left unmatched. Germline-derived CDR1 and CDR2 are SGDLS and YYNGEE. CDR3 nucleotide sequence: TGTGCCAGCAGCGTGGGGACAGGCTCAAACCACGAGCAGTACTTC. It codes for CASSVGTGSNHEQYF.

V usage is TRBV2 and J usage is TRBJ2-7; 12 positions match TRBD1. The CDR3 covers 14 residues. J was trimmed by 6 bases and V by 7 bases; bases with no gene match: 7. Germline CDR1 and CDR2: SNHLY and FYNNEI. In nucleotides, the CDR3 is TGTGCCAGCAATTCCGGGACAGGGGGCATCGAGCAGTACTTC. Translation: CASNSGTGGIEQYF. Based on the CDR3 plus reference TRBV2 and TRBJ2-7, the full variable domain is EPEVTQTPSHQVTQMGQEVILRCVPISNHLYFYWYRQILGQKVEFLVSFYNNEISEKSEIFDDQFSVERPDGSNFTLKIRSTKLEDSAMYFCASNSGTGGIEQYFGPGTRLTVT.